Listed here are 16 T cell receptor beta chains from one sample, sequenced in a study of cytomegalovirus exposure and HLA in healthy donors. Method: immunoSEQ multiplex PCR; TCRdb's copy keeps in-frame clones and lacks some. The sample holds fewer than 400,000 clones, about nine tenths seen once. Input material: PBMCs. Source of these receptors: a young woman in good health and CMV-seronegative.

The J gene is TRBJ2-7, the V gene TRBV25-1; D is ambiguous. The CDR3 is 14 residues long. Germline V CDR1 and CDR2: MGHDK, SYGVNS. The V gene lost 4 bases and the J gene lost 1 base, with 11 bases spanning the gap. The CDR3 nucleotides read TGTGCCAGCAGTGGCCTCGAGCTTTCCTACGAGCAGTACTTC. This codes for CASSGLELSYEQYF.

The chain uses TRBV9 and TRBJ2-7, with a tentative D call TRBD2 (5 bases). V gave up 0 bases and J gave up 2 bases, with 12 bases separating them. CDR1 and CDR2 from the germline V gene are SGDLS and YYNGEE. The CDR3 spans 15 residues. The CDR3 DNA is TGTGCCAGCAGCGTAGGAGGCGGGCTCACCTACGAGCAGTACTTC. As protein: CASSVGGGLTYEQYF.

The genes are TRBV7-6 and TRBJ2-3; D perhaps matches TRBD2 (6 bases). CDR1 SGHVS and CDR2 FNYEAQ come from the germline V gene. CDR3 length: 16 residues. With 3 bases removed from V and 2 bases from J, the gap between germline ends came to 15 bases. CDR3 in DNA: TGTGCCAGCAGCTTTGCCCCGGGAGACCCCACAGATACGCAGTATTTT. Translated: CASSFAPGDPTDTQYF.

The chain is built from TRBV5-1 and TRBJ2-1, with D tentatively TRBD2 (6 bases). Germline CDR1 and CDR2: SGHRS and YFSETQ. The CDR3 runs 11 residues. V dropped 3 bases and J dropped 10 bases, with 8 bases sitting between them. DNA for the CDR3: TGCGCCAGCAGCTCTGGGGGGGAGCAGTTCTTC. Translated, it gives CASSSGGEQFF.

There are a few counts of this clone. The chain uses TRBV7-2 and TRBJ1-2, with TRBD1 as a possible D gene (5 bases). The CDR3 extends over 13 amino acids. From germline, CDR1 is SGHTA and CDR2 FQGNSA. V dropped 4 bases and J dropped 4 bases, with 10 bases sitting between them. This CDR3 is CASSSTASYGYTF. The CDR3 DNA reads as TGTGCCAGCAGCTCGACAGCCTCCTATGGCTACACCTTC.

The chain is built from TRBV10-3 and TRBJ2-1; D perhaps matches TRBD1 (6 bases). The CDR3 has 14 residues. V dropped 7 bases and J dropped 5 bases, with 15 bases sitting between them. Germline CDR1 ENHRY, CDR2 SYGVKD. The CDR3 is CAINPSAGDNEQFF. The CDR3 DNA follows: TGTGCCATCAACCCATCAGCAGGGGACAATGAGCAGTTCTTC.

The rearrangement uses TRBV13 and TRBJ2-5; 10 nucleotides line up with TRBD2. Losses at the gene ends were 4 bases for V and 4 bases for J; bases not matched to a gene: 12. There are 17 residues in the CDR3. Germline loops: CDR1 PRHDT, CDR2 FYEKMQ (reference sequence). This chain's CDR3 is CASSSGASGSLGETQYF. The DNA of the CDR3 is TGTGCCAGCAGCTCCGGCGCTAGCGGGAGCCTGGGAGAGACCCAGTACTTC.

The chain joins TRBV7-9 to TRBJ2-7; D possibly corresponds to TRBD2 (6 bases). Trimming took off 6 bases at V and 6 bases at J, with 18 bases between the two ends. The germline V gene encodes CDR1 SEHNR and CDR2 FQNEAQ (reference sequence). This CDR3 has 14 residues. The CDR3 bases are TGTGCCAGCAGTTCGGGCGGGACCGCAACCGAGCAGTACTTC. Amino acids: CASSSGGTATEQYF.

The rearrangement uses TRBV5-6 and TRBJ2-7; D is perhaps TRBD2 (5 bases). Germline CDR1 and CDR2: SGHDT and YYEEEE. The CDR3 has 12 amino acids. V was pared by 3 bases and J by 4 bases, with 8 bases between. The CDR3 region has the DNA TGTGCCAGCAGCTCGGGAAATTACGAGCAGTACTTC. Protein product: CASSSGNYEQYF.

The chain is built from TRBV4-3 and TRBJ2-1; 13 nucleotides agree with TRBD2. CDR3 size: 19 residues. V gave up 0 bases and J gave up 2 bases; unmatched junction bases: 7. Germline V CDR1 and CDR2: LGHNA, YSLEER. The DNA for the CDR3 is TGCGCCAGCAGCCAAGATGGCGGACTAGCGGGAGTGGCCTACAATGAGCAGTTCTTC. Translation gives CASSQDGGLAGVAYNEQFF.

The chain joins TRBV6-5 to TRBJ1-2, with D possibly matching TRBD1 (5 bases). Germline-derived CDR1 and CDR2 are MNHEY and SVGAGI. The V end was cut by 4 bases, the J end by 0 bases, with 6 bases between. The CDR3 is 13 residues long. The CDR3 is CASSSGSNYGYTF. CDR3 DNA: TGTGCCAGCAGTTCAGGGTCTAACTATGGCTACACCTTC.

The rearrangement joins TRBV5-5 to TRBJ2-5; D possibly corresponds to TRBD2 (5 bases). This CDR3 comprises 16 residues. Trimming removed 0 bases from V and 2 bases from J, with 14 bases in between. Germline V gives CDR1 SGHKS, CDR2 YYEKEE (reference sequence). CDR3 nucleotides: TGTGCCAGCAGCTTGGTGGGAGAAGGACGGCAAGAGACCCAGTACTTC. Its translation: CASSLVGEGRQETQYF.

This chain links TRBV27 with TRBJ2-7, with D perhaps TRBD2 (5 bases). V gave up 10 bases and J gave up 2 bases, with 12 bases separating them. Per the germline V gene, CDR1 is MNHEY and CDR2 is SMNVEV (reference sequence). This CDR3 is 12 amino acids long. CDR3 nucleotides: TGTGCCACCGGGATATATCCCTACGAGCAGTACTTC. It specifies CATGIYPYEQYF.

V is TRBV28 and J is TRBJ2-7, with a tentative D call TRBD2 (6 bases). The length of the CDR3 is 17 residues. Germline V gives CDR1 MDHEN, CDR2 SYDVKM. The V end was cut by 7 bases, the J end by 3 bases, with 25 bases between. The CDR3 nucleotides are TGTGCCAGCACCGTAATCGGAGGGGCAGGTTCCATCTACGAGCAGTACTTC. Protein: CASTVIGGAGSIYEQYF.

The V call is TRBV6-1, the J call TRBJ1-2; D ambiguous. The CDR3 loop spans 12 amino acids. Germline assignment: CDR1 MNHNS and CDR2 SASEGT. V dropped 3 bases and J dropped 6 bases, with 8 bases sitting between them. In nucleotides, the CDR3 is TGTGCCAGCAGTGACGGCAGGCATGGCTACACCTTC. This codes for CASSDGRHGYTF.

This chain uses TRBV7-3 with TRBJ2-3, with 10 bases lining up with TRBD2. The germline gives CDR1 SGHTA, CDR2 FQGTGA. J gave up 3 bases and V 0 bases, and 6 bases lay outside the gene matches. The CDR3 sequence is 17 residues long. This CDR3 reads CASSLTGRSGRTDTQYF. In DNA form, the CDR3 reads TGTGCCAGCAGCTTAACGGGTCGTAGCGGGAGGACAGATACGCAGTATTTT.